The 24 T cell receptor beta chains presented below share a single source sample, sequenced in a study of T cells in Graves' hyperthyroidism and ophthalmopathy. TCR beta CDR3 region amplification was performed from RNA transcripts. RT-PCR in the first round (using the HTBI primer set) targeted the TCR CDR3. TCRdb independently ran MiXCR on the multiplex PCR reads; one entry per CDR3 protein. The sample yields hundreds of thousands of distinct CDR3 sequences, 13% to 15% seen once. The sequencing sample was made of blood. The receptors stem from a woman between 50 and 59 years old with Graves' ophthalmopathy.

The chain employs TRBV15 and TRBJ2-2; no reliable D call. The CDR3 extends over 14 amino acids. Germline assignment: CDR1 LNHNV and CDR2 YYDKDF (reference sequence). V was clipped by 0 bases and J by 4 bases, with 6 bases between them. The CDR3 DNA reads TGTGCCACCAGCAGAGATTTAGGCACCGGGGAGCTGTTTTTT. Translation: CATSRDLGTGELFF.

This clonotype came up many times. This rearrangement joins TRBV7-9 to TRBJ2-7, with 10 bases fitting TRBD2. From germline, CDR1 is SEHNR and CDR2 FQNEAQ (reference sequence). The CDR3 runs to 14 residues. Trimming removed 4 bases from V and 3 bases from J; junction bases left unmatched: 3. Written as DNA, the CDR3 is TGTGCCAGCAGCTCCTTAGCGGGAGGCTACGAGCAGTACTTC. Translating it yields CASSSLAGGYEQYF.

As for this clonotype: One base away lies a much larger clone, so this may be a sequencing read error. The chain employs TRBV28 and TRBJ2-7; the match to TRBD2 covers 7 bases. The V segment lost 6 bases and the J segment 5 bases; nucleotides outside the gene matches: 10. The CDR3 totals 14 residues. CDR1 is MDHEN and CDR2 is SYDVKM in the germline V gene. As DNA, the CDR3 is TGTGCCAGCAGCTACGGACTAGTGGGAGACGAGCAGTACTTC. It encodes CASSYGLVGDEQYF. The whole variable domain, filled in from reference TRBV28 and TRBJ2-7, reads DVKVTQSSRYLVKRTGEKVFLECVQDMDHENMFWYRQDPGLGLRLIYFSYDVKMKEKGDIPEGYSVSREKKERFSLILESASTNQTSMYLCASSYGLVGDEQYFGPGTRLTVT.

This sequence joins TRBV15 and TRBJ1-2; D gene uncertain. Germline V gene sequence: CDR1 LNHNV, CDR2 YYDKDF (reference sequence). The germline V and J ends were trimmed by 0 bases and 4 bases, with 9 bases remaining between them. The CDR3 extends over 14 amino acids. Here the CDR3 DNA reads TGTGCCACCAGCAGAGACCAGGAGCTCTATGGCTACACCTTC. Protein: CATSRDQELYGYTF.

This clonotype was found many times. This CDR3 is CSYTGTSYNEQFF. CDR3 bases: TGCAGTTATACCGGGACTAGTTACAATGAGCAGTTCTTC. The rearrangement joins TRBV20-1 to TRBJ2-1; 8 positions match TRBD2. V lost 8 bases, J lost 4 bases, and 7 bases stayed unmatched. The CDR3 is 13 amino acids. Per the germline V gene, CDR1 is DFQATT and CDR2 is SNEGSKA (reference sequence).

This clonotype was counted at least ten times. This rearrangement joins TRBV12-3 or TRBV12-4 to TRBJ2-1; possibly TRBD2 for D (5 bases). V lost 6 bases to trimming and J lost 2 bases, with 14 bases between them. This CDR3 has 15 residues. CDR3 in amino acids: CASRLGLETYNEQFF. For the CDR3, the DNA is TGTGCCAGCAGACTCGGACTCGAGACCTACAATGAGCAGTTCTTC.

CDR3 region: CSARAGGRGNTEAFF. The CDR3 coding sequence is TGCAGTGCTAGAGCGGGGGGCAGGGGGAACACTGAAGCTTTCTTT. The chain combines TRBV20-1 with TRBJ1-1; D perhaps matches TRBD1 (6 bases). The V and J ends lost 1 base and 1 base respectively, with 13 bases between them. The CDR3 extends over 15 amino acids. Germline CDR1 reads DFQATT; CDR2 reads SNEGSKA (reference sequence).

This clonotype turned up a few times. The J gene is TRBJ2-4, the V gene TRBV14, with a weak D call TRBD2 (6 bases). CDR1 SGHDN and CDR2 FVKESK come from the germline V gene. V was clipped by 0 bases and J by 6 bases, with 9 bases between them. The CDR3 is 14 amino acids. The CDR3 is CASSQELAPNIQYF. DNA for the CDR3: TGTGCCAGCAGCCAAGAACTAGCTCCAAACATTCAGTACTTC.

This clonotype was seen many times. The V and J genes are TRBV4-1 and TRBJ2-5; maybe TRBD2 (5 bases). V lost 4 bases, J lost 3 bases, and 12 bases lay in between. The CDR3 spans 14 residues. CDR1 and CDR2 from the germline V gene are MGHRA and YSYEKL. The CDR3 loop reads CASSLSEAEETQYF. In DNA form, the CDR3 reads TGCGCCAGCAGCCTGAGTGAAGCGGAAGAGACCCAGTACTTC.

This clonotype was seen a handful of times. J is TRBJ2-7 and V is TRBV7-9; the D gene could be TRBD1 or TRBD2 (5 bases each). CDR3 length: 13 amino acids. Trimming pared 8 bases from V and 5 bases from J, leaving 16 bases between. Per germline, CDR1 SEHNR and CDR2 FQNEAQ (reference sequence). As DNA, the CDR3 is TGTGCCAGCTTATTTGGGGCGGGCGACGAGCAGTACTTC. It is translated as CASLFGAGDEQYF.

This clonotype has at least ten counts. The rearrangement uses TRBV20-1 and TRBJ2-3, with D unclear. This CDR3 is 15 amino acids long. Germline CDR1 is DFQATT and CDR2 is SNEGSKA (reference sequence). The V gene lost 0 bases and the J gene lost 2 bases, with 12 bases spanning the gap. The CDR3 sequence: CSARDFLSNTDTQYF. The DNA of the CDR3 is TGCAGTGCTAGAGATTTCCTATCCAACACAGATACGCAGTATTTT.

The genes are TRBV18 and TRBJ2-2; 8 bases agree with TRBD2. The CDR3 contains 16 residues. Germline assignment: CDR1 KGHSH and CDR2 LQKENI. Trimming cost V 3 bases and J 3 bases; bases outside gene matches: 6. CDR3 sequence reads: CASSPLTSDYTGELFF. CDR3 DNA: TGTGCCAGCTCACCTCTGACTAGCGACTACACCGGGGAGCTGTTTTTT.

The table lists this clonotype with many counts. The CDR3 DNA reads as TGTGCCTGGAAATGGACAGGGCTTCTGTCTGGCTACACCTTC. This gives the protein CAWKWTGLLSGYTF. The genes are TRBV30 and TRBJ1-2, with 8 bases matching TRBD1. Germline-derived CDR1 and CDR2 are GTSNPN and SVGIG (reference sequence). V lost 4 bases, J lost 7 bases, and 11 bases stayed unmatched. There are 14 residues in the CDR3.

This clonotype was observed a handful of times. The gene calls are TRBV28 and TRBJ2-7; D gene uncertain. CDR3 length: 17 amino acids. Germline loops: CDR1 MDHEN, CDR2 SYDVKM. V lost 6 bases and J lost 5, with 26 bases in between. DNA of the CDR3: TGTGCCAGCAGCTCAATTTATGCCCGACGGCCGCCCGACGAGCAGTACTTC. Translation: CASSSIYARRPPDEQYF.

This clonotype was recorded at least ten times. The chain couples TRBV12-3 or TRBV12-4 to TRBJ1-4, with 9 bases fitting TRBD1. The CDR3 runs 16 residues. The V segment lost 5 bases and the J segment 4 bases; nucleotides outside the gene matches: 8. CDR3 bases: TGTGCCAGCAGTACAAAAACAGGGGGCCTTAATGAAAAACTGTTTTTT. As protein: CASSTKTGGLNEKLFF.

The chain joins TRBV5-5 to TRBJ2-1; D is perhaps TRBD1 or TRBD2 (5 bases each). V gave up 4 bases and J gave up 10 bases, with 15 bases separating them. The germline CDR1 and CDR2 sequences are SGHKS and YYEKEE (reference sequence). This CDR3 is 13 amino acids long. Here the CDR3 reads CASSLDGASEQFF. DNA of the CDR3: TGTGCCAGCAGCCTGGACGGGGCCTCCGAGCAGTTCTTC.

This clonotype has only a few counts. CDR3 sequence reads: CASSPGNSNQPQHF. The CDR3 bases are TGTGCCAGTAGTCCAGGGAATAGCAATCAGCCCCAGCATTTT. The J gene is TRBJ1-5, the V gene TRBV19; a possible D gene is TRBD1 (5 bases). V lost 5 bases, J lost 0 bases, and 8 bases lay in between. CDR1 is LNHDA and CDR2 is SQIVND in the germline V gene (reference sequence). The CDR3 spans 14 residues.

The CDR3 loop reads CASSQDYRGSYEQYF. The CDR3 nucleotides read TGTGCCAGCAGCCAAGATTACAGGGGGTCCTACGAGCAGTACTTC. The rearrangement joins TRBV4-2 to TRBJ2-7; 8 bases are a match to TRBD1. This CDR3 has 15 residues. With V trimmed by 0 bases and J by 1 base, 2 bases remained unmatched. CDR1 is LGHNA and CDR2 is YNFKEQ in the germline V gene.

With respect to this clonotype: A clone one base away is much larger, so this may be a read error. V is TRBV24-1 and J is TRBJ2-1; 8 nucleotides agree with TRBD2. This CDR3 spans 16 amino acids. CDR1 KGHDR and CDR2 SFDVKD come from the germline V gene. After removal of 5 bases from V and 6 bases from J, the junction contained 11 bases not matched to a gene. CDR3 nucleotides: TGTGCCACCAGTGCCCGGGAGGGGGTTGGCGGCAATGAGCAGTTCTTC. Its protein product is CATSAREGVGGNEQFF.

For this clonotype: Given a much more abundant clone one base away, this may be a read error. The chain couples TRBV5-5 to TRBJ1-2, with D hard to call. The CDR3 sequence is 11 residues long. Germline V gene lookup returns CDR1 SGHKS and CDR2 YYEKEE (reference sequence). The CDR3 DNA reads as TGTGTCAGCAGCTCTATTACAATCTACACCTTC. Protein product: CVSSSITIYTF.

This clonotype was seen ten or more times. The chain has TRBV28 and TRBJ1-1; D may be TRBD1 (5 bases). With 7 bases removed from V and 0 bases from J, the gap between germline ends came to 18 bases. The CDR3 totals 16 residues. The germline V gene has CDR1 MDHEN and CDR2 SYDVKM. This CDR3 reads CASTLPQGPLNTEAFF. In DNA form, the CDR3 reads TGTGCCAGCACCTTACCTCAGGGTCCCTTGAACACTGAAGCTTTCTTT.

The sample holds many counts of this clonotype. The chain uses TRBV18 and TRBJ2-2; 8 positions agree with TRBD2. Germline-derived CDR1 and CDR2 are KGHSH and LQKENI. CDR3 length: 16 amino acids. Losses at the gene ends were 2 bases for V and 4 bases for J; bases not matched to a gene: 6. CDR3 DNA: TGTGCCAGCTCACCAAATAGACTAGCGATCACCGGGGAGCTGTTTTTT. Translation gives CASSPNRLAITGELFF.

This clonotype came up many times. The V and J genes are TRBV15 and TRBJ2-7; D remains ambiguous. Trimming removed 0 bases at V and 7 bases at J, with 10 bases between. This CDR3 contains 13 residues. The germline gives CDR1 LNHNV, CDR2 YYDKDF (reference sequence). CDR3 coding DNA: TGTGCCACCAGCAGAGATCTCGCCCTGGAGCAGTACTTC. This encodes CATSRDLALEQYF.

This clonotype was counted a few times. CDR3 residues: CASSWDRVFDTEAFF. The CDR3 DNA reads as TGTGCCAGCAGCTGGGACAGGGTGTTCGACACTGAAGCTTTCTTT. The chain employs TRBV5-8 and TRBJ1-1, with TRBD1 identical over 9 bases. The J segment lost 3 bases and the V segment lost 3 bases, leaving 6 bases of the junction unmatched. Germline loops: CDR1 SGHTS, CDR2 YDEGEE. The CDR3 covers 15 residues.